Below are 9 T cell receptor beta chains sequenced from a single sample in a study of blood T cell repertoires in COVID-19. Assay: immunoSEQ multiplex PCR; the TCRdb copy retains only in-frame clones and omits some. The sample lists 110,000 or so clones, 85% occurring once. The sequenced sample was peripheral blood. The receptors come from a man in his forties or fifties with acute or convalescent COVID-19.

V and J are TRBV6-5 and TRBJ1-1, with 8 bases identical to TRBD1. Germline-derived CDR1 and CDR2 are MNHEY and SVGAGI. This CDR3 has 13 residues. Trimming took 9 bases from V and 1 from J; bases not matched to a gene: 4. In DNA form, the CDR3 reads TGTGCCAGTGAGACAGGGGCGAACACTGAAGCTTTCTTT. Translation gives CASETGANTEAFF.

The rearrangement uses TRBV6-5 and TRBJ1-2; a weak D match, TRBD1 (5 bases). CDR3 size: 15 residues. The V gene's germline CDR1 is MNHEY and CDR2 SVGAGI. Trimming removed 0 bases at V and 7 bases at J, with 15 bases between. As DNA, the CDR3 is TGTGCCAGCAGTTACTCGATACGTGGGGCCATTGGCTACACCTTC. Its protein product is CASSYSIRGAIGYTF.

V gene TRBV30 combines with J gene TRBJ2-3, with 8 bases that match TRBD2. This CDR3 spans 13 amino acids. V gave up 8 bases and J gave up 5 bases; unmatched junction bases: 9. Germline V gene lookup returns CDR1 GTSNPN and CDR2 SVGIG (reference sequence). CDR3 nucleotides: TGTGCCCGAGACGGGGGGGTCGGAGATACGCAGTATTTT. This gives the protein CARDGGVGDTQYF.

The J gene is TRBJ2-3, the V gene TRBV4-1; 9 bases line up with TRBD2. The germline CDR1 and CDR2 sequences are MGHRA and YSYEKL. This CDR3 comprises 12 residues. With V trimmed by 4 bases and J by 9 bases, 2 bases remained unmatched. CDR3 sequence: CASSLGTSTQYF. The CDR3 coding sequence is TGCGCCAGCAGCCTTGGGACTAGCACGCAGTATTTT.

A few counts support this clone. The sample has other DNA sequences that encode this CDR3 too. V is TRBV5-1 and J is TRBJ1-1, with 7 bases lining up with TRBD1. The CDR3 runs to 12 residues. V lost 5 bases to trimming and J lost 5 bases; unmatched junction nucleotides: 3. The germline V gene has CDR1 SGHRS and CDR2 YFSETQ. In DNA, the CDR3 is TGCGCCAGCAGTCAGGGGGGTACTGAAGCTTTCTTT. Translating gives CASSQGGTEAFF.

The gene calls are TRBV28 and TRBJ1-1; possible D gene TRBD1, 5 bases. V lost 3 bases, J lost 4 bases, and 12 bases lay in between. Per the germline V gene, CDR1 is MDHEN and CDR2 is SYDVKM. The CDR3 totals 14 residues. The CDR3 bases are TGTGCCAGCAGTTTTTGGGGGGGTGCCACTGAAGCTTTCTTT. This sequence encodes CASSFWGGATEAFF.

This clone was seen a single time. The chain combines TRBV24-1 with TRBJ2-3, with TRBD2 identical over 7 bases. The germline gives CDR1 KGHDR, CDR2 SFDVKD. J was trimmed by 8 bases and V by 4 bases; bases with no gene match: 8. The CDR3 runs 14 residues. This CDR3 is CATSDPSGSGTQYF. CDR3 DNA sequence: TGTGCCACCAGTGACCCTAGCGGTTCAGGTACGCAGTATTTT.

V usage is TRBV5-1 and J usage is TRBJ1-5, with 11 bases that match TRBD1. From germline, CDR1 is SGHRS and CDR2 YFSETQ. Losses at the gene ends were 7 bases for V and 3 bases for J; bases not matched to a gene: 6. CDR3 length: 15 residues. The CDR3 nucleotides read TGCGCCAGCCGTACGGGACAGGGGGACAATCAGCCCCAGCATTTT. Its translation: CASRTGQGDNQPQHF.

V and J are TRBV12-5 and TRBJ1-4, with D perhaps TRBD1 (5 bases). Germline CDR1 is LGHNT and CDR2 is FRNRAP. This CDR3 is 18 amino acids long. V was trimmed by 6 bases and J by 2 bases, leaving 22 bases between them. The CDR3 bases are TGTGCTAGTGGCCCGGATCTAGGACACCCCGGGACTAATGAAAAACTGTTTTTT. Translating gives CASGPDLGHPGTNEKLFF.